This T cell receptor beta chain was identified in a study of T cell responses to AZD1222 COVID-19 vaccine. Germline V CDR1 and CDR2: DFQATT, SNEGSKA (reference sequence). The CDR3 has 11 amino acids. Deletions cut 5 bases from V and 2 bases from J, with 6 bases between. Overall study results and limits: A reported finding is that nearly half of spike-specific TCRs target unmutated variant regions.

Here immunoSEQ multiplex PCR was the method, and the copy in TCRdb shows in-frame clones only, minus some. The data contain 150,000 to 200,000 clones, around nine tenths of them singletons. Note on this clone: Its antigen is unidentified.

The sequence was collected from an adult who received the AZD1222 COVID-19 vaccine. This chain joins TRBV20-1 and TRBJ2-5, with D unclear. This sample comprised peripheral blood, obtained 28 days after the second AZD1222 dose. In DNA form, the CDR3 reads TGCAGTGCTCGACCTCAAGAGACCCAGTACTTC. This sequence encodes CSARPQETQYF.